This T cell receptor (beta chain) was profiled in a study of shared clonotypes between healthy human individuals. Sequencing was performed with immunoSEQ multiplex PCR; in TCRdb, only in-frame clones are kept and a portion is missing. The sample contains about half a million clones, around 79% of which appear only once. The sequenced sample was PBMCs. This sequence was found in a woman in her thirties or forties in good health. Some clones in this sample may be carry-over from other donors' samples.

The CDR3 region is CASTSDRGGLNEKLFF. As DNA, the CDR3 is TGTGCCAGTACTTCAGACAGGGGAGGACTTAATGAAAAACTGTTTTTT. The chain employs TRBV19 and TRBJ1-4; 8 bases line up with TRBD1. V trimming: 7 bases; J trimming: 4 bases; junction bases outside the gene matches: 11. Germline V gives CDR1 LNHDA, CDR2 SQIVND (reference sequence). This CDR3 has 16 amino acids. The entire variable domain, with the rest obtained from reference TRBV19 and TRBJ1-4, is as follows: DGGITQSPKYLFRKEGQNVTLSCEQNLNHDAMYWYRQDPGQGLRLIYYSQIVNDFQKGDIAEGYSVSREKKESFPLTVTSAQKNPTAFYLCASTSDRGGLNEKLFFGSGTQLSVL.